These T cell receptor beta chains were read from a single sample in a study of cytomegalovirus exposure and HLA in healthy donors. Data came from immunoSEQ multiplex PCR; TCRdb stores just in-frame clones and leaves some out. The data show some 180,000 clones, 70% to 80% seen once. Source material: PBMCs. These receptors were obtained from a woman under 40 in good health and CMV-seropositive. CDR3s include the opening cysteine and the closing phenylalanine or tryptophan. The D gene is left open where the match is weak. Size tells how often a clone was seen (once, few, many) or the class of an expanded clone, and some rows leave it out.

TRBV7-9,-,TRBJ1-2,TRBD1,TGTGCCAGCAGCCCCGGGACAGGGGTGGGTTTTAATGATGGCTACACCTTC,CASSPGTGVGFNDGYTF
TRBV7-2,few,TRBJ2-1,TRBD2,TGTGCCAGCAGCCTCAGCGGGGGCTCCTACAATGAGCAGTTCTTC,CASSLSGGSYNEQFF
TRBV12-5,-,TRBJ1-2,TRBD1,TGTGCTAGTGGTTTACTACAGGGGGCCATATATGGCTACACCTTC,CASGLLQGAIYGYTF
TRBV5-5,-,TRBJ2-7,-,TGTGCCAGCAGCTACCCGGGGGTCTTAGGGCAGTACTTC,CASSYPGVLGQYF
TRBV4-1,-,TRBJ1-5,TRBD1,TGCGCCAGCAGCCTGGGCAGGGGGGTCAATCAGCCCCAGCATTTT,CASSLGRGVNQPQHF
TRBV2,-,TRBJ2-3,TRBD1,TGTGCCAGCAGTGTTGAGGGGGCTAGGGCAGATACGCAGTATTTT,CASSVEGARADTQYF
TRBV10-3,-,TRBJ1-6,-,TGTGCCATCGGGGGGGGGAACAATTCACCCCTCCACTTT,CAIGGGNNSPLHF
TRBV7-3,-,TRBJ2-1,TRBD2,TGTGCCAGCAGCTTAACGGCGGGGGGGCCGGACAATGAGCAGTTCTTC,CASSLTAGGPDNEQFF
TRBV5-1,few,TRBJ2-2,TRBD2,TGCGCCAGCAGCTTGGTTAGCGGGGGCACCGGGGAGCTGTTTTTT,CASSLVSGGTGELFF
TRBV4-3,-,TRBJ2-6,-,TGCGCCAGCAGCCAAGAGGGGGGATCTGGGGCCAACGTCCTGACTTTC,CASSQEGGSGANVLTF
TRBV5-1,-,TRBJ2-5,-,TGCGCCAGCAGCTTGGACCCCCAGGGGCCAGATAAGGCAGAGACCCAGTACTTC,CASSLDPQGPDKAETQYF
TRBV28,-,TRBJ1-1,-,TGTGCCAGCAGTCCCCCCTCCGGGGTGATCACTGAAGCTTTCTTT,CASSPPSGVITEAFF
TRBV11-1,few,TRBJ2-1,-,TGTGCCAGCAGCTTTAACAATGAGCAGTTCTTC,CASSFNNEQFF
TRBV28,-,TRBJ1-2,-,TGTGCCAGCAGCCGGCCCGTGGGGCCCAGTGGCTACACCTTC,CASSRPVGPSGYTF
TRBV12-5,-,TRBJ2-1,TRBD2,TGTGCTAGTGGTTCGGCTAGCGGCCCCTACAATGAGCAGTTCTTC,CASGSASGPYNEQFF
TRBV10-3,-,TRBJ2-7,TRBD1,TGTGCCATCAGACCCGGGACAGGTGGCTACGAGCAGTACTTC,CAIRPGTGGYEQYF
TRBV5-1,-,TRBJ2-1,-,TGCGCCAGCAGCATCACTGGCGGGCGGGGTAATGAGCAGTTCTTC,CASSITGGRGNEQFF
TRBV9,few,TRBJ1-4,TRBD1,TGTGCCAGCAGCATGACAGGGAGGAATGAAAAACTGTTTTTT,CASSMTGRNEKLFF
TRBV6-1,-,TRBJ2-5,-,TGTGCCAGCATTGAAGCTATTCAAGAGACCCAGTACTTC,CASIEAIQETQYF
TRBV27,-,TRBJ1-2,-,TGTGCCAGCAGTCCGGGACTGTTTTGGGGCTACACCTTC,CASSPGLFWGYTF
TRBV6-1,-,TRBJ2-7,TRBD1,TGTGCCAGCACCGAGGGGGCCGGGTACGAGCAGTACTTC,CASTEGAGYEQYF
TRBV5-1,-,TRBJ2-5,-,TGCGCCAGCAGCCGGCAGGCAGACCAAGAGACCCAGTACTTC,CASSRQADQETQYF
TRBV6-1,-,TRBJ2-7,TRBD2,TGTGCCAGCAGTGAAGCGACGGCTAGCGGGGGACCTACCTACGAGCAGTACTTC,CASSEATASGGPTYEQYF
TRBV4-2,-,TRBJ2-7,TRBD2,TGTGCCAGCAGCCCAGGCGGTAAAGCGGGAGTTTGGGAGCAGTACTTC,CASSPGGKAGVWEQYF
TRBV19,few,TRBJ2-3,TRBD2,TGTGCCAGTAGCCCTCGGGAGGTTACAGATACGCAGTATTTT,CASSPREVTDTQYF
TRBV29-1,few,TRBJ2-7,TRBD1,TGCAGCGTTGAAGCCCCAACAGGGGGCTCCTACGAGCAGTACTTC,CSVEAPTGGSYEQYF
TRBV4-1,few,TRBJ2-2,-,TGCGCCAGCAGCCTTCTACAGGCGAACACCGGGGAGCTGTTTTTT,CASSLLQANTGELFF
TRBV28,-,TRBJ1-2,TRBD1,TGTGCCAGCAGTTTATGGGACAGGGAAGCTTATGGCTACACCTTC,CASSLWDREAYGYTF